The rows below give T cell receptor beta chains drawn from one sample of a study of blood T cell repertoires in COVID-19. Profiled with immunoSEQ multiplex PCR; TCRdb holds only in-frame clones, not every one. The sample carries around 150,000 clones, 60% to 80% recorded once. The sequenced sample was PBMCs or T cells enriched from blood (not recorded which). The receptors originated from a woman aged 45-60 years who had recovered from COVID-19. Each CDR3 is given with its conserved first and last residue.

v_gene	j_gene	CDR3aa
TRBV11-3	TRBJ2-1	CASSLRGSAGNEQFF
TRBV2	TRBJ1-1	CASIPGQGAQSRTEAFF
TRBV10-3	TRBJ2-7	CAISEVGTGIYEQYF
TRBV11-3	TRBJ2-7	CASSPMTGSLYEQYF
TRBV19	TRBJ1-5	CASMTNVGVGNQPQHF
TRBV7-3	TRBJ1-1	CASSATANTEAFF
TRBV6-1	TRBJ2-7	CASSEAGGAPYEQYF
TRBV4-1	TRBJ2-1	CASSRPDGHEQFF
TRBV29-1	TRBJ2-7	CSVGRTGGTSGGEQYF
TRBV29-1	TRBJ2-3	CSVEGPGTGSDTQYF
TRBV28	TRBJ1-5	CASSLAHSLINQPQHF
TRBV3-1/TRBV3-2	TRBJ2-3	CASSPLDRGDTQYF
TRBV30	TRBJ2-7	CAWSPGDEQYF
TRBV3-1/TRBV3-2	TRBJ2-3	CASSHASGGISSTDTQYF
TRBV12-3/TRBV12-4	TRBJ1-1	CASTVGENTEAFF
TRBV7-3	TRBJ2-6	CASSLFQGRPSGANVLTF
TRBV6-1	TRBJ1-1	CASSERGGTEAFF
TRBV9	TRBJ1-1	CASSAGGNTEAFF
TRBV30	TRBJ2-3	CAWTLADTQYF
TRBV20-1	TRBJ2-1	CSAQAPSEQFF
TRBV7-9	TRBJ1-4	CASSQGPETGVKEKLFF
TRBV11-2	TRBJ2-7	CASSLVRRSGRPYEQYF